Following are 21 T cell receptor beta chains from one sample sequenced in a study of shared clonotypes between healthy human individuals. Repertoires were generated with immunoSEQ multiplex PCR, while TCRdb's copy carries only in-frame clones and drops some. Of about 990,000 clones in the sample, approximately 78% were seen once. Sequencing used memory CD4+ T cells from PBMCs. Subset here: CD45RA-negative fraction. These receptors were collected from a man between 18 and 35 years old in good health. Some clones in this sample may be carry-over from other donors' samples.

This clone occurred once. The chain recombines TRBV28 with TRBJ2-7, with 14 bases matching TRBD2. From germline, CDR1 is MDHEN and CDR2 SYDVKM. The CDR3 covers 18 residues. Losses at the gene ends were 5 bases for V and 2 bases for J; bases not matched to a gene: 11. CDR3 sequence reads: CASSGGLAGVAVTYEQYF. In DNA form, the CDR3 reads TGTGCCAGCAGTGGGGGACTAGCGGGAGTCGCGGTGACCTACGAGCAGTACTTC.

The CDR3 DNA reads as TGTGCCAGCTCACCGGGGACAGGGCTCAAGAATGGCGGGGAGCTGTTTTTT. It yields the protein CASSPGTGLKNGGELFF. The rearrangement joins TRBV18 to TRBJ2-2, with TRBD1 matching 9 bases. Germline V gene data show CDR1 as KGHSH and CDR2 as LQKENI. V shed 3 bases and J 7 bases; nucleotides not matched to a gene: 12. The CDR3 is 17 residues long. The variable domain in full, with the rest retrieved from reference TRBV18 and TRBJ2-2, is NAGVMQNPRHLVRRRGQEARLRCSPMKGHSHVYWYRQLPEEGLKFMVYLQKENIIDESGMPKERFSAEFPKEGPSILRIQQVVRGDSAAYFCASSPGTGLKNGGELFFGEGSRLTVL.

Points on this clone: With a far larger clone one base away, a read error is the likely cause. The chain has TRBV29-1 and TRBJ2-6; D is unclear. The CDR3 is made up of 12 amino acids. In germline, CDR1 is SQVTM, CDR2 ANQGSEA. The V and J ends lost 6 bases and 4 bases respectively, with 7 bases between them. The CDR3 DNA is TGCAGCGTAAAACAGGGGGCCAACGTCCTGACTTTC. It is translated as CSVKQGANVLTF.

The chain has TRBV15 and TRBJ2-5; 9 bases are a match to TRBD1. Per the germline V gene, CDR1 is LNHNV and CDR2 is YYDKDF (reference sequence). V gave up 9 bases and J gave up 2 bases; unmatched junction bases: 4. This CDR3 spans 13 amino acids. In DNA, the CDR3 is TGTGCCACGGGACAGGGTCCTCAAGAGACCCAGTACTTC. It codes for CATGQGPQETQYF.

Here the CDR3 reads CASGFGGSYEQYF. CDR3 in DNA: TGTGCCAGCGGTTTCGGGGGATCCTACGAGCAGTACTTC. V and J are TRBV6-5 and TRBJ2-7; tentative D call: TRBD2 (6 bases). In germline, CDR1 is MNHEY, CDR2 SVGAGI. The CDR3 consists of 13 residues. The V and J ends lost 8 bases and 1 base respectively, with 12 bases between them.

This clone was seen only once. Distinct nucleotide sequences in the sample also encode this CDR3. The genes are TRBV2 and TRBJ2-2; a possible D gene is TRBD2 (5 bases). The CDR3 runs to 15 residues. Trimming took 6 bases from V and 6 from J, leaving 17 bases between them. Per germline, CDR1 SNHLY and CDR2 FYNNEI. The CDR3 here is CASSPPAAGAGELFF. The CDR3 coding sequence is TGTGCCAGCAGCCCACCAGCAGCCGGGGCCGGGGAGCTGTTTTTT.

V usage is TRBV28 and J usage is TRBJ1-4, with a tentative D call TRBD1 (6 bases). CDR1 is MDHEN and CDR2 is SYDVKM in the germline V gene. This CDR3 comprises 14 residues. The V end was cut by 6 bases, the J end by 6 bases, with 14 bases between. CDR3 region: CASRQGGLHEKLFF. The CDR3, as DNA: TGTGCCAGCAGACAGGGAGGTCTCCATGAAAAACTGTTTTTT.

The chain couples TRBV30 to TRBJ1-5; TRBD1 is a possible D gene (5 bases). From germline, CDR1 is GTSNPN and CDR2 SVGIG (reference sequence). CDR3 size: 14 residues. Trimming left V 3 bases short and J 5 bases short, with 14 bases between. This CDR3 reads CAWRSFGGDQPQHF. The CDR3, as DNA: TGTGCCTGGAGATCCTTCGGGGGGGATCAGCCCCAGCATTTT.

J is TRBJ1-3 and V is TRBV10-3; D is undetermined. Trimming stripped 4 bases from V and 0 bases from J, with 10 bases between. The CDR3 sequence is 15 residues long. The germline V gene encodes CDR1 ENHRY and CDR2 SYGVKD. The CDR3 loop is CAISGTASSGNTIYF. For the CDR3, the DNA is TGTGCCATCAGTGGTACAGCGAGCTCTGGAAACACCATATATTTT.

The CDR3 nucleotides are TGCGCCAGCAGTTCATTCTCATTCCCCGCAACAGGGACGGGCACTGAAGCTTTCTTT. It is translated as CASSSFSFPATGTGTEAFF. The gene calls are TRBV5-1 and TRBJ1-1, with D perhaps TRBD1 (6 bases). The germline V gene encodes CDR1 SGHRS and CDR2 YFSETQ. V was cut by 5 bases and J by 4 bases, with 30 bases left in between. This CDR3 has 19 residues. Looking up the rest from reference TRBV5-1 and TRBJ1-1 gives the full variable domain: KAGVTQTPRYLIKTRGQQVTLSCSPISGHRSVSWYQQTPGQGLQFLFEYFSETQRNKGNFPGRFSGRQFSNSRSEMNVSTLELGDSALYLCASSSFSFPATGTGTEAFFGQGTRLTVV.

As DNA, the CDR3 is TGTGCCAGCAGCTTAGTGGTGGGGCAAGAGACCCAGTACTTC. It codes for CASSLVVGQETQYF. The rearrangement uses TRBV11-2 and TRBJ2-5; no clear D gene. The V end lost 1 base, the J end lost 2 bases, and 8 bases lay between the germline ends. Germline assignment: CDR1 SGHAT and CDR2 FQNNGV. The CDR3 spans 14 residues.

V usage is TRBV28 and J usage is TRBJ2-7; TRBD1 aligns across 9 bases. This CDR3 spans 16 amino acids. CDR1 is MDHEN and CDR2 is SYDVKM in the germline V gene. V trimming: 5 bases; J trimming: 2 bases; junction bases outside the gene matches: 10. In DNA, the CDR3 is TGTGCCAGCAGTCCCGGACAGGGGAGAGGCCCCTACGAGCAGTACTTC. Translating gives CASSPGQGRGPYEQYF. Complete variable domain (other parts from reference TRBV28 and TRBJ2-7): DVKVTQSSRYLVKRTGEKVFLECVQDMDHENMFWYRQDPGLGLRLIYFSYDVKMKEKGDIPEGYSVSREKKERFSLILESASTNQTSMYLCASSPGQGRGPYEQYFGPGTRLTVT.

J is TRBJ1-3 and V is TRBV7-9; 7 nucleotides agree with TRBD1. Germline V gene lookup returns CDR1 SEHNR and CDR2 FQNEAQ (reference sequence). The V and J ends lost 5 bases and 0 bases, in that order; junction bases with no gene match: 7. The CDR3 totals 16 residues. The CDR3, as DNA: TGTGCCAGCAGCCCAATGACAGGGTTCTCTGGAAACACCATATATTTT. Amino acid sequence: CASSPMTGFSGNTIYF.

The chain's CDR3 is CASSVAQFGQPQHF. Written as DNA, the CDR3 is TGTGCCAGCAGCGTAGCTCAGTTTGGTCAGCCCCAGCATTTT. The V call is TRBV9, the J call TRBJ1-5; D gene ambiguous. V lost 0 bases and J lost 6, with 10 bases in between. The CDR3 length is 14 residues. Germline CDR1 is SGDLS and CDR2 is YYNGEE. The full variable domain, rest sourced from reference TRBV9 and TRBJ1-5, is DSGVTQTPKHLITATGQRVTLRCSPRSGDLSVYWYQQSLDQGLQFLIQYYNGEERAKGNILERFSAQQFPDLHSELNLSSLELGDSALYFCASSVAQFGQPQHFGDGTRLSIL.

The gene calls are TRBV7-8 and TRBJ1-1, with D perhaps TRBD1 (5 bases). CDR1 is SGHVS and CDR2 is FQNEAQ in the germline V gene. The CDR3 runs 16 residues. V lost 0 bases and J 4 bases, leaving 15 bases between the germline ends. CDR3 amino acids: CASSLAHAGLVTEAFF. Here the CDR3 DNA reads TGTGCCAGCAGCTTAGCCCATGCAGGGTTGGTCACTGAAGCTTTCTTT.

Turning to this clone: This may be a read error, as it is one base from a much larger clone. J is TRBJ2-5 and V is TRBV30, with D uncertain. Germline-derived CDR1 and CDR2 are GTSNPN and SVGIG (reference sequence). The CDR3 has 12 amino acids. The CDR3 reads CAWSLVQEAQYF. The CDR3 bases are TGTGCCTGGAGTTTGGTTCAAGAGGCCCAGTACTTC.

Of note for this clone: The sample carries other DNA sequences with the same CDR3. The rearrangement joins TRBV18 to TRBJ2-3, with D uncertain. The CDR3 has 12 amino acids. Germline-derived CDR1 and CDR2 are KGHSH and LQKENI. V gave up 3 bases and J gave up 4 bases, with 5 bases separating them. CDR3 bases: TGTGCCAGCTCACCGTTAGCAGATACGCAGTATTTT. This encodes CASSPLADTQYF.

This rearrangement joins TRBV27 to TRBJ2-7; TRBD1 matches at 9 bases. CDR3 length: 18 residues. Germline V gene data show CDR1 as MNHEY and CDR2 as SMNVEV (reference sequence). Trimming took 6 bases from V and 4 from J; bases not matched to a gene: 19. The CDR3 loop is CASSSTLYLGQGRYEQYF. CDR3 bases: TGTGCCAGCAGCTCAACACTCTACCTGGGACAGGGAAGGTACGAGCAGTACTTC.

In this sample, this clone turned up a few times. In nucleotides, the CDR3 is TGTGCCAGCAGCCAAGAAGGAAGGGGCGAAGAGACCCAGTACTTC. Protein product: CASSQEGRGEETQYF. V and J are TRBV4-2 and TRBJ2-5, with D possibly matching TRBD1 (5 bases). CDR1 LGHNA and CDR2 YNFKEQ come from the germline V gene. This CDR3 has 15 amino acids. Trimming pared 0 bases from V and 3 bases from J, leaving 11 bases between.

CDR3 coding DNA: TGTGCCAGGACACGGAAGAGCATTCAGTACTTC. It specifies CARTRKSIQYF. This chain connects TRBV21-1 to TRBJ2-4; TRBD1 was called by the table and not checked on the DNA. TRBV21-1 is listed as a pseudogene. The CDR3 contains 11 residues.

V usage is TRBV5-1 and J usage is TRBJ2-7, with a possible D match to TRBD2 (5 bases). V lost 5 bases and J lost 2, with 14 bases in between. Per the germline V gene, CDR1 is SGHRS and CDR2 is YFSETQ. The CDR3 covers 14 residues. The CDR3 loop is CASRLSPGTYEQYF. DNA for the CDR3: TGCGCCAGCAGATTATCTCCGGGGACCTACGAGCAGTACTTC.